These T cell receptor beta chains were read from a single sample in a study of radiotherapy plus CTLA-4 blockade in lung cancer. Profiled with immunoSEQ multiplex PCR; TCRdb holds only in-frame clones, not every one. This sample has about 59,000 clones; approximately 76% occur once, and the top ten carry about 3%. The sequencing used peripheral blood, collected from a patient treated with radiotherapy plus ipilimumab. These receptors originate from a human donor with non-small cell lung cancer who had a complete response to radiotherapy plus ipilimumab. Both conserved end residues are part of each CDR3. The D gene is left open where the match is weak. Part of the rows lack a size; the others show once, few, many or a class for expanded clones.

>TRBJ1-5|TRBV28|NA|NA
TGTGCCAGCAGTCTCATCGGTCAGCCCCAGCATTTT
CASSLIGQPQHF
>TRBJ2-7|TRBV7-2|TRBD2|once
TGTGCCAGCAGCGTTCGACTAGCGGGAGTCCACGAGCAGTACTTC
CASSVRLAGVHEQYF
>TRBJ1-1|TRBV9|TRBD1|NA
TGTGCCAGCAGCCCAGGGGGCGGCTTGGGGAACACTGAAGCTTTCTTT
CASSPGGGLGNTEAFF
>TRBJ2-2|TRBV7-7|TRBD2|NA
TGTGCTAGCAGCTTAGCGGGACTGAACACCGGGGAGCTGTTTTTT
CASSLAGLNTGELFF
>TRBJ2-1|TRBV7-8|TRBD2|NA
TGTGCCAGCAGGCTTGTGGCGGGGGGAAACAATGAGCAGTTCTTC
CASRLVAGGNNEQFF
>TRBJ1-2|TRBV5-8|TRBD1|few
TGTGCCAGCAGCGCCCAGGGGGAGGTTGGCTACACCTTC
CASSAQGEVGYTF
>TRBJ1-2|TRBV28|NA|NA
TGTGCCAGCAGACGTACAGGGTCTAACTATGGCTACACCTTC
CASRRTGSNYGYTF
>TRBJ2-7|TRBV6-1|NA|NA
TGTGCCAGCAGTCGGATAGACAGTTCCTACGAGCAGTACTTC
CASSRIDSSYEQYF
>TRBJ2-7|TRBV27|TRBD1|NA
TGTGCCAGCAGTTTCAGGGCAGGGGGTGGTGTCGAGCAGTACTTC
CASSFRAGGGVEQYF
>TRBJ1-1|TRBV30|NA|NA
TGTGCCGGAGAAGGGGAAATCACTGAAGCTTTCTTT
CAGEGEITEAFF
>TRBJ2-1|TRBV5-4|NA|NA
TGTGGTACAGGGGGGGTGGATCGAAATGAGCAGTTCTTC
CGTGGVDRNEQFF
>TRBJ2-7|TRBV10-2|TRBD1|NA
TGCGCCAGCACTCTTTGGACAGGCTCCTACGAGCAGTACTTC
CASTLWTGSYEQYF
>TRBJ2-1|TRBV6-1|NA|few
TGTGCCAGCAGATCACTAGTTACCAATGAGCAGTTCTTC
CASRSLVTNEQFF
>TRBJ2-2|TRBV5-4|TRBD1|NA
TGTGCCAGCAGGTCCGGGACAGGGAACACCGGGGAGCTGTTTTTT
CASRSGTGNTGELFF